The 8 T cell receptor beta chains in this list originate from one sample, sequenced in a study of blood T cell repertoires in COVID-19. TCRdb keeps only in-frame clones here, not all; method: immunoSEQ multiplex PCR. The top ten hold 20% to 25% of the sample, which has about 190,000 clones, approximately 90% seen once. Sequencing was carried out using PBMCs or T cells enriched from blood (not recorded which). These TCRs come from a woman aged 40 to 55 in a cohort exposed to, infected with or recovered from COVID-19 (not recorded which).

The chain combines TRBV24-1 with TRBJ1-2, with D tentatively TRBD1 (5 bases). Germline V CDR1 and CDR2: KGHDR, SFDVKD. Trimming stripped 6 bases from V and 2 bases from J, with 18 bases between. The CDR3 consists of 16 residues. CDR3 bases: TGTGCCACCAGTAAAGAGTCGGGGGGGAGAAACTATGGCTACACCTTC. Translating it yields CATSKESGGRNYGYTF.

The V call is TRBV15, the J call TRBJ1-5, with a possible D match to TRBD1 (5 bases). With 3 bases removed from V and 4 bases from J, the gap between germline ends came to 13 bases. This CDR3 spans 15 amino acids. Per germline, CDR1 LNHNV and CDR2 YYDKDF (reference sequence). This CDR3 is CATSSAQGANQPQHF. CDR3 DNA: TGTGCCACCAGCAGCGCCCAGGGTGCTAATCAGCCCCAGCATTTT. Full variable domain (missing parts from reference TRBV15 and TRBJ1-5): DAMVIQNPRYQVTQFGKPVTLSCSQTLNHNVMYWYQQKSSQAPKLLFHYYDKDFNNEADTPDNFQSRRPNTSFCFLDIRSPGLGDTAMYLCATSSAQGANQPQHFGDGTRLSIL.

The chain combines TRBV7-2 with TRBJ2-2; 8 nucleotides match TRBD2. The J segment lost 1 base and the V segment lost 1 base, leaving 5 bases of the junction unmatched. The germline CDR1 and CDR2 sequences are SGHTA and FQGNSA. The CDR3 runs 17 residues. DNA of the CDR3: TGTGCCAGCAGCTTAGATTTGCTAGCGGGGAACACCGGGGAGCTGTTTTTT. Translating gives CASSLDLLAGNTGELFF.

The chain employs TRBV15 and TRBJ1-5; D not certain. V gave up 8 bases and J gave up 4 bases, with 18 bases separating them. This CDR3 is built from 15 residues. CDR1 is LNHNV and CDR2 is YYDKDF in the germline V gene (reference sequence). CDR3 loop: CATGLKAGGNQPQHF. CDR3 sequence (DNA): TGTGCCACCGGGCTCAAGGCGGGAGGGAATCAGCCCCAGCATTTT.

This chain joins TRBV5-6 and TRBJ1-1, with D possibly TRBD1 on 5 matching bases. V lost 5 bases and J lost 4, with 15 bases in between. Germline V gene lookup returns CDR1 SGHDT and CDR2 YYEEEE. The CDR3 spans 14 residues. Here the CDR3 reads CASSLGGGTTEAFF. CDR3 bases: TGTGCCAGCAGTCTTGGAGGAGGGACCACTGAAGCTTTCTTT. Full variable domain (missing parts from reference TRBV5-6 and TRBJ1-1): DAGVTQSPTHLIKTRGQQVTLRCSPKSGHDTVSWYQQALGQGPQFIFQYYEEEERQRGNFPDRFSGHQFPNYSSELNVNALLLGDSALYLCASSLGGGTTEAFFGQGTRLTVV.

For the CDR3, the DNA is TGTGCCAGCAGCAAGGGCAGGGACTATGGCTACACCTTC. This codes for CASSKGRDYGYTF. The J gene is TRBJ1-2, the V gene TRBV9, with D possibly TRBD1 on 5 matching bases. Trimming took off 4 bases at V and 3 bases at J, with 10 bases between the two ends. CDR3 length: 13 residues. Germline-derived CDR1 and CDR2 are SGDLS and YYNGEE.

CDR3 nucleotides: TGCGCCAGCAGCGACCCGGCCAGCGGACAAGAGACCCAGTACTTC. Translating gives CASSDPASGQETQYF. The rearrangement joins TRBV5-1 to TRBJ2-5; possibly TRBD2 for D (5 bases). Deletions cut 4 bases from V and 2 bases from J, with 15 bases between. The CDR3 has 15 amino acids. Germline assignment: CDR1 SGHRS and CDR2 YFSETQ.

This clone was picked up one time. The V call is TRBV24-1, the J call TRBJ1-5; TRBD1 agrees at 8 bases. V was clipped by 7 bases and J by 0 bases; unmatched bases: 10. From germline, CDR1 is KGHDR and CDR2 SFDVKD. The CDR3 is 17 residues long. CDR3 sequence (DNA): TGTGCCACCAGAGCCAGGGACAGGAACTATAGCAATCAGCCCCAGCATTTT. Protein: CATRARDRNYSNQPQHF.